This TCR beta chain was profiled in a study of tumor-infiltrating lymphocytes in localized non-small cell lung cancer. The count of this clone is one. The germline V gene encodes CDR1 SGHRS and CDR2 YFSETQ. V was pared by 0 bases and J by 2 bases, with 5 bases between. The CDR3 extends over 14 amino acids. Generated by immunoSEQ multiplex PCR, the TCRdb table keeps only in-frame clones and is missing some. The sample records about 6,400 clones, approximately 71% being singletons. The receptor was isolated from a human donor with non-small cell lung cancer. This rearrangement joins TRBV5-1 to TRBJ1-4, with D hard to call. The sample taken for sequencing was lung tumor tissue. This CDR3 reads CASSLESTNEKLFF. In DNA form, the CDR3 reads TGCGCCAGCAGCTTGGAGTCGACTAATGAAAAACTGTTTTTT.